This T cell receptor (beta chain) was captured in a study of T cells after yellow fever vaccination. Turning to the study itself: Any fraction with a low cell number was prepared using SMART-Seq v4 Ultra Low Input. Study-level results: Overlap between CD4 and CD8 compartments was detected for a small share of clonotypes. When the response was secondary, it was weaker but reached its peak faster, day 5 versus 15.

Notes on this clonotype: Its antigen remains unknown.

The CDR3 length is 17 residues. 5'RACE template switching added a universal primer site and UMIs to TCR cDNA. Each CDR3 protein gets one entry after TCRdb re-called the 5' RACE reads with MiXCR. This table holds some 350,000 distinct CDR3 sequences, 4.1% found once. The receptor was isolated from a man younger than 30 who received the YFV17D yellow fever vaccine. The genes are TRBV12-2 and TRBJ2-3; no DNA check was done on the table's D call, TRBD1. TRBV12-2 constitutes a pseudogene. The sequences come from PBMCs, collected 5 days after the yellow fever booster vaccination. For the CDR3, the DNA is TGTGCAAGTTGCCCCGGTGGGTTATCACTCCGCACAGATACGCAGTATTTT. Translating it yields CASCPGGLSLRTDTQYF.